The clone carrying this T cell receptor (beta chain) has only a few counts. Its target is unknown. This sample is part of a study of identical twins. Study-level results: Possibly, invariant MAIT and iNKT cells partly confounded zero-insertion analyses. The degree of excess twin sharing was weaker in beta out-of-frame sequences.

A universal primer site was added by template switching, and unique molecular identifiers were carried by the cDNA. TCRdb re-called the 5' RACE reads with MiXCR, one entry per CDR3 protein. The table lists hundreds of thousands of distinct CDR3 sequences, roughly an eighth of them singletons. V trimming: 4 bases; J trimming: 4 bases; junction bases outside the gene matches: 10. Germline V gene data show CDR1 as DFQATT and CDR2 as SNEGSKA (reference sequence). The CDR3 covers 16 residues. These data are also associated with another study on yellow fever vaccine responses in identical twins.

Material: PBMCs. The source of this sequence is a woman in her late teens or twenties in good health. The rearrangement uses TRBV20-1 and TRBJ2-1, with 10 bases fitting TRBD2. CDR3 in amino acids: CSAMLAGVKGYNEQFF. In DNA form, the CDR3 reads TGCAGTGCTATGCTAGCGGGAGTCAAAGGGTACAATGAGCAGTTCTTC.